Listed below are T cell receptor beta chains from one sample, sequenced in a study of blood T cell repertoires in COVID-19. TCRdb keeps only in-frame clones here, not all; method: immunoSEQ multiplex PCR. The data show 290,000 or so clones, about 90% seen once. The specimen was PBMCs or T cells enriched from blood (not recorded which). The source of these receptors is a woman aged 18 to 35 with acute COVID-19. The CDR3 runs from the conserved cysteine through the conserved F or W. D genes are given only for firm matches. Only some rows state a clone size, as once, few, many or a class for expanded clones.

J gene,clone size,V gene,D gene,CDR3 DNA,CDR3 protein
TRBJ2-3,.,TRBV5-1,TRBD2,TGCGCCAGCAGGCCAGCGGGGGCTACCACAGATACGCAGTATTTT,CASRPAGATTDTQYF
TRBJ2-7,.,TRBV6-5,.,TGTGCCAGCAGTTTAGGTCGGGACTGGCTTTACGAGCAGTACTTC,CASSLGRDWLYEQYF
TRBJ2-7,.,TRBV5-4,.,TGTGCCAGCAGCTTATCCGGGACTCCGACCTACGAGCAGTACTTC,CASSLSGTPTYEQYF
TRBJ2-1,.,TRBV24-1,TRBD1,TGTGCCACCAGTGTGGCCGGACAGGGGAGCTCCTACAATGAGCAGTTCTTC,CATSVAGQGSSYNEQFF
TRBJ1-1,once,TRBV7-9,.,TGTGCCAGCAGCACAGGGCCAGAAGCTTTCTTT,CASSTGPEAFF
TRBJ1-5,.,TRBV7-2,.,TGTGCCAGCAGCCCTCGTGGAGGGAATCAGCCCCAGCATTTT,CASSPRGGNQPQHF
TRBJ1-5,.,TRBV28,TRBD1,TGTGCCAGCAGTTTGCCCCCCCACAGGGGAGTTCAGCCCCAGCATTTT,CASSLPPHRGVQPQHF
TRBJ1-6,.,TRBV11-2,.,TGTGCCAGCTCGGGACTCTATAATTCACCCCTCCACTTT,CASSGLYNSPLHF
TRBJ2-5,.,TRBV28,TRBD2,TGTGCCAGCAGACCTCCGGGACTAGCGGGAGGAGAGACCCAGTACTTC,CASRPPGLAGGETQYF
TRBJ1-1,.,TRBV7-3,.,TGTGCCAGCAGGTACTCGGGGGGGCCAGACCCTGAAGCTTTCTTT,CASRYSGGPDPEAFF
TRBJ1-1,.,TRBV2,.,TGTGCCAGCAGCTACACGGGTTTAGCTGAAGCTTTCTTT,CASSYTGLAEAFF
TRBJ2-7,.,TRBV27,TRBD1,TGTGCCAGCAGTGCCCTGACAGGGTTTGACGAGCAGTACTTC,CASSALTGFDEQYF
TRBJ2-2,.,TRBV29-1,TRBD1,TGCAGCGCCAGGGGACAGCAAAACACCGGGGAGCTGTTTTTT,CSARGQQNTGELFF
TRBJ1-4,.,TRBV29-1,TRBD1,TGCAGCGTGAGACACAGGGGGGGAGGAGAAAAACTGTTTTTT,CSVRHRGGGEKLFF
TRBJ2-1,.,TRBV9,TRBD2,TGTGCCAGCAGCTCCCCGACTAGCGGGAAATACAATGAGCAGTTCTTC,CASSSPTSGKYNEQFF
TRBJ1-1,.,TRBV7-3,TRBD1,TGTGCCAGCAGCCTCTCGGACAGGGCAAACACTGAAGCTTTCTTT,CASSLSDRANTEAFF
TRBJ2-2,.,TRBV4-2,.,TGTGCCAGCAGCCAAGTTAACGGGGAGCTGTTTTTT,CASSQVNGELFF
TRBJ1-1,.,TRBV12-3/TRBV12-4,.,TGTGCCAGCCACAGGGACCCGAACACTGAAGCTTTCTTT,CASHRDPNTEAFF
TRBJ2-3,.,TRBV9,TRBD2,TGTGCCAGCAGCGTACAAGCGGGGAGCACAGATACGCAGTATTTT,CASSVQAGSTDTQYF
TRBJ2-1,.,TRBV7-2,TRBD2,TGTGCCAGCAGCTCCTGGACTAGCGGGATTATTTACAATGAGCAGTTCTTC,CASSSWTSGIIYNEQFF
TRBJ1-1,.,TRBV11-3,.,TGTGCCAGCAGTATAGGACAGAACACTGAAGCTTTCTTT,CASSIGQNTEAFF
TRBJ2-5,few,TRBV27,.,TGTGCCAGCGGGCCGGACTACCCAGGGACCCAGTACTTC,CASGPDYPGTQYF
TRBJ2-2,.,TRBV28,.,TGTGCCAGCAGTTTCGGGTGGACCGGGGAGCTGTTTTTT,CASSFGWTGELFF
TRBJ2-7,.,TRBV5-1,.,TGCGCCAGCAGCCCGCTTAGCGGAGCGTTCTACGAGCAGTACTTC,CASSPLSGAFYEQYF
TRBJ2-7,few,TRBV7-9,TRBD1,TGTGCCAGCACGGACAGGGGCTTGTACGAGCAGTACTTC,CASTDRGLYEQYF
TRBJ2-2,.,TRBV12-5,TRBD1,TGTGCTAGTGGCCCCACGGGACAGGGGGCAGGGACCGGGGAGCTGTTTTTT,CASGPTGQGAGTGELFF